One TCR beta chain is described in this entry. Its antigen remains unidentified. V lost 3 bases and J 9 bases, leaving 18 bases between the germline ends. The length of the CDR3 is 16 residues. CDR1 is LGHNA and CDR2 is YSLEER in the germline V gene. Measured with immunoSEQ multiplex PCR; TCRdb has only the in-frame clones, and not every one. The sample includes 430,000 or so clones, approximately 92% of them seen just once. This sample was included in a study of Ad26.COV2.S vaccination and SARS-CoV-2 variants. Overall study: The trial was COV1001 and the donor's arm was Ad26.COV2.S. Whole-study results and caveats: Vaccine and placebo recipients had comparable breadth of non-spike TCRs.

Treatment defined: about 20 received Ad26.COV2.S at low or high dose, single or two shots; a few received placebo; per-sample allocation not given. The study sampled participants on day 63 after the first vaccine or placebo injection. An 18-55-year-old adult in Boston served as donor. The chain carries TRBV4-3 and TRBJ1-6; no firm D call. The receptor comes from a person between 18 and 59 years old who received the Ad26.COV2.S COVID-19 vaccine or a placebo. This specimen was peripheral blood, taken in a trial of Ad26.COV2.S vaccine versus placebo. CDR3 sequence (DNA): TGCGCCAGCAGCCAGCTCCCGGGGTTTAGAGGTTCACCCCTCCACTTT. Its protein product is CASSQLPGFRGSPLHF.